This TCR beta chain was sequenced in a study of blood T cell repertoires in COVID-19. The trim removed 4 bases at V and 6 bases at J, leaving 12 bases unmatched. CDR1 is SGHRS, CDR2 YFSETQ, per germline. This CDR3 comprises 17 residues. Assay: immunoSEQ multiplex PCR; the TCRdb copy retains only in-frame clones and omits some. This table has fewer than 450,000 clones, roughly 86% appearing once. The origin of this receptor is a woman in her thirties or forties with acute COVID-19. V usage is TRBV5-1 and J usage is TRBJ2-7; 14 nucleotides line up with TRBD2. Sample: PBMCs or T cells enriched from blood (not recorded which). The CDR3: CASSLGLAGASGAEQYF. The DNA of the CDR3 is TGCGCCAGCAGCCTGGGACTAGCGGGGGCCTCGGGGGCCGAGCAGTACTTC.